Listed below are T cell receptor beta chains from one sample, sequenced in a study of shared clonotypes between healthy human individuals. Only in-frame clones appear in the TCRdb table, and some are missing; sequencing was by immunoSEQ multiplex PCR. The table lists about half a million clones, over 70% of them singletons. Sequencing input: PBMCs. The source is a middle-aged woman in good health. Some clones in this sample may be carry-over from other donors' samples. The CDR3 runs from the conserved cysteine through the conserved F or W. Each record gives: clone size, D gene, J gene, V gene, CDR3 DNA, CDR3 protein. D genes are given only for firm matches. The size of a clone is reported for some rows only, either as once, few or many, or as a class for expanded clones.

NA TRBD1 TRBJ1-2 TRBV5-1 TGCGCCAGCAGCTTCGGACAGGGTGGTAACTATGGCTACACCTTC CASSFGQGGNYGYTF
NA NA TRBJ2-7 TRBV5-8 TGTGCCAGCAGCCGTCCCAGGACCAGCGGCTACGAGCAGTACTTC CASSRPRTSGYEQYF
once TRBD1 TRBJ2-7 TRBV5-1 TGCGCCAGCAGCGTCACTCCGGGACAGGGGACCTACGAGCAGTACTTC CASSVTPGQGTYEQYF
NA TRBD2 TRBJ2-1 TRBV5-1 TGCGCCAGCAGCTTGGCTAGCGGGAGATACAATGAGCAGTTCTTC CASSLASGRYNEQFF
once NA TRBJ2-7 TRBV2 TGTGCCAGCAACGAGGGGGGTAGCTCCTACGAGCAGTACTTC CASNEGGSSYEQYF
few TRBD1 TRBJ2-1 TRBV7-9 TGTGCCAGCAGCCTGAACAGGGGCAATGAGCAGTTCTTC CASSLNRGNEQFF
NA TRBD2 TRBJ2-3 TRBV5-1 TGCGCCAGCAGGCAAGCGGGAGCTGGCACAGATACGCAGTATTTT CASRQAGAGTDTQYF
NA TRBD1 TRBJ2-2 TRBV5-1 TGCGCCAGCAGGACAGGGGGTACCGGGGAGCTGTTTTTT CASRTGGTGELFF
NA TRBD2 TRBJ2-2 TRBV2 TGTGCCAGCAGCTCTAGCGGGAGATGGACCGGGGAGCTGTTTTTT CASSSSGRWTGELFF
NA NA TRBJ2-1 TRBV5-1 TGCGCCAGCAGCTTGGCAGGGAATGAGCAGTTCTTC CASSLAGNEQFF
NA NA TRBJ2-5 TRBV25-1 TGTGCCAGCAGTGATTCCGGGAGATCCTGGTACCAAGAGACCCAGTACTTC CASSDSGRSWYQETQYF
NA TRBD1 TRBJ1-4 TRBV5-1 TGCGCCAGCAGCGTGGACAGGGAGGGGGAAAAACTGGTTTTT CASSVDREGEKLVF
NA NA TRBJ1-1 TRBV6-1 TGTGCCAGCAGTGAAGCGTTAGGGCGAGGTCAGAACACTGAAGCTTTCTTT CASSEALGRGQNTEAFF
once TRBD2 TRBJ2-4 TRBV11-2 TGTGCCAGCAGCTCCCGACTAGCGGGAGACGGGAACATTCAGTACTTC CASSSRLAGDGNIQYF
once NA TRBJ1-1 TRBV19 TGTGCCAGTAAGCAGAGCATGAACACTGAAGCTTTCTTT CASKQSMNTEAFF
NA TRBD1 TRBJ2-7 TRBV10-3 TGTGCCATCAGCCTGACAGGGCCCCCGTCCTACTACGAGCAGTACTTC CAISLTGPPSYYEQYF
NA NA TRBJ2-5 TRBV18 TGTGCCAGCTCACCGATTGGCGGTGCAGCGGAGACCCAGTACTTC CASSPIGGAAETQYF
once TRBD1 TRBJ2-5 TRBV5-4 TGTGCCAGCAGCCCTGGGACAGGCCGCGGAGGCCAGTACTTC CASSPGTGRGGQYF
once NA TRBJ2-5 TRBV6-1 TGTGCCAGCACGCGGGGGCGGTTACAAGAGACCCAGTACTTC CASTRGRLQETQYF
NA TRBD2 TRBJ2-1 TRBV7-9 TGTGCCAGCAGCCCCCGGACTAGCGGGAGGGGTACCTACAATGAGCAGTTCTTC CASSPRTSGRGTYNEQFF
NA NA TRBJ1-4 TRBV14 TGTGCCAGCAGCCTACTTTCCGAGGGAAAACTGTTTTTT CASSLLSEGKLFF
NA NA TRBJ1-5 TRBV6-1 TGTGCCAGCAGTGAAGAACTGCCTCAGCCCCAGCATTTT CASSEELPQPQHF
NA NA TRBJ1-2 TRBV14 TGTGCCAGCAGCCGCGGGACATTTAACTATGGCTACACCTTC CASSRGTFNYGYTF
NA TRBD1 TRBJ2-7 TRBV19 TGTGCCAGTAGTAAAACCCCGGGACAGGCCTCCTACGAGCAGTACTTC CASSKTPGQASYEQYF
once TRBD2 TRBJ2-3 TRBV9 TGTGCCAGCAGCGTAGTAGGTACTAGCGGGAGCACAGATACGCAGTATTTT CASSVVGTSGSTDTQYF
NA TRBD1 TRBJ1-1 TRBV19 TGTGCCAGTAGTGTGACAGGGGGAGAAATCGAAGCTTTCTTT CASSVTGGEIEAFF
once NA TRBJ1-5 TRBV18 TGTGCCAGCTCTCCCGGACAGAGCAATCAGCCCCAGCATTTT CASSPGQSNQPQHF
NA TRBD1 TRBJ2-7 TRBV5-1 TGCGCCAGCAGCTGGGGGACAGGAGGCGAGCAGTACTTC CASSWGTGGEQYF
few NA TRBJ1-2 TRBV5-1 TGCGCCAGCAGCTACGGGGCCAGCTATGGCTACACCTTC CASSYGASYGYTF
once NA TRBJ2-7 TRBV2 TGTGCCAGCAGTGAAACCTACGAGCAGTACTTC CASSETYEQYF
NA TRBD1 TRBJ1-5 TRBV28 TGTGCCAGCAGTCCGGACAGGGGATTTCAGCCCCAGCATTTT CASSPDRGFQPQHF
once TRBD2 TRBJ2-2 TRBV5-4 TGTGCCAGCAGCTTGGTACTAGCGGCGAACACCGGGGAGCTGTTTTTT CASSLVLAANTGELFF
many TRBD2 TRBJ2-2 TRBV11-2 TGTGCCAGCAGCTTAGATTGGGGGGTAGCGGGAAAAACCGGGGAGCTGTTTTTT CASSLDWGVAGKTGELFF
NA NA TRBJ2-5 TRBV7-8 TGTGCCAGCAGCCGAGACAGCCAAGAGACCCAGTACTTC CASSRDSQETQYF
NA TRBD2 TRBJ2-1 TRBV7-9 TGTGCCAGCAGCGGGACTAGCGGGAGGGAATCCTACAATGAGCAGTTCTTC CASSGTSGRESYNEQFF
NA TRBD1 TRBJ1-1 TRBV18 TGTGCCAGCTCACTGACAGGGCGGGACACTGAAGCTTTCTTT CASSLTGRDTEAFF
NA TRBD1 TRBJ2-5 TRBV28 TGTGCCAGCATTCCACAGGGGAGTTTAGAGACCCAGTACTTC CASIPQGSLETQYF
NA TRBD2 TRBJ2-1 TRBV9 TGTGCCAGCAGCGAAGGGACTAGCGGGAGGGCCGCCTACAATGAGCAGTTCTTC CASSEGTSGRAAYNEQFF
once NA TRBJ2-1 TRBV28 TGTGCCAGCACCGCAGGGGCCTCCTACAATGAGCAGTTCTTC CASTAGASYNEQFF
NA NA TRBJ2-5 TRBV4-1 TGCGCCAGCAGCCAAAGAGGAGGGGGCGGGAGCGGCGAGACCCAGTACTTC CASSQRGGGGSGETQYF
few NA TRBJ1-3 TRBV7-8 TGTGCCAGCAGCTTAGAGGGACTCAGCTCTGGAAACACCATATATTTT CASSLEGLSSGNTIYF
once NA TRBJ2-1 TRBV9 TGTGCCAGCAGCGTAGGGGACGGATCCTACAATGAGCAGTTCTTC CASSVGDGSYNEQFF
NA TRBD1 TRBJ2-7 TRBV7-7 TGTGCTAGCAGCTTAAGGGCAGGGGGCTTCTACGAGCAGTACTTC CASSLRAGGFYEQYF
NA NA TRBJ2-4 TRBV29-1 TGCAGCGTTGAAGCCCCTTTCGAGGCCAAAAACATTCAGTACTTC CSVEAPFEAKNIQYF
NA TRBD1 TRBJ2-7 TRBV30 TGTGCCTGGAGTCCGACAGGGTTGACCTACGAGCAGTACTTC CAWSPTGLTYEQYF
NA NA TRBJ2-7 TRBV5-1 TGCGCCAGCAGCTTGCTGGGGGGGCCAGGAGAATACGAGCAGTACTTC CASSLLGGPGEYEQYF
NA TRBD2 TRBJ2-1 TRBV5-1 TGCGCCAGCACCCCCGGACTAGCGCAAGGAAGGGAGCAGTTCTTC CASTPGLAQGREQFF
NA NA TRBJ2-1 TRBV28 TGTGCCAGCAGTTTTCAGGGTACCTACAATGAGCAGTTCTTC CASSFQGTYNEQFF
NA NA TRBJ1-4 TRBV28 TGTGCCAGCAGTTTGTCAGGGTATCCTGAAAAACTGTTTTTT CASSLSGYPEKLFF
NA NA TRBJ2-7 TRBV4-2 TGTGCCAGCAGCCAAAGGACCCCTGCCTACGAGCAGTACTTC CASSQRTPAYEQYF
NA NA TRBJ1-2 TRBV30 TGTGCCTGGAGCCACAACCTGGGAGGCTACACCTTC CAWSHNLGGYTF
NA NA TRBJ2-2 TRBV18 TGTGCCAGCTCACCAAGGAGTTCGGACACCGGGGAGCTGTTTTTT CASSPRSSDTGELFF
NA NA TRBJ2-7 TRBV6-1 TGTGCCAGCAGTGAAACGGACGACTACGAGCAGTACTTC CASSETDDYEQYF